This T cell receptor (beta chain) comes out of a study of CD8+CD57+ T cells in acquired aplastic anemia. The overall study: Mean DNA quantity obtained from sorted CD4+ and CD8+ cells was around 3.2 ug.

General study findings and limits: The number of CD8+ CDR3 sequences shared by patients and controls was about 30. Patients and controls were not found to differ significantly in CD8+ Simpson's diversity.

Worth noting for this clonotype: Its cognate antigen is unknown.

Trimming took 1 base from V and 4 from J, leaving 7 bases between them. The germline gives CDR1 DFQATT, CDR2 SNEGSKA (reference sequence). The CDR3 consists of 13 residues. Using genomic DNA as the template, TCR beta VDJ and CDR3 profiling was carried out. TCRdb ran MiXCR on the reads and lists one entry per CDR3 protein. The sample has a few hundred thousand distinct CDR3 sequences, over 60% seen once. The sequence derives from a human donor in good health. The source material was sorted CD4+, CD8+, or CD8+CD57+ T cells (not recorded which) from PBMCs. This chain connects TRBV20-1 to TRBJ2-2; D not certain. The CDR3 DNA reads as TGCAGTGCTAGAGTTTCGGGCACCGGGGAGCTGTTTTTT. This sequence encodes CSARVSGTGELFF.